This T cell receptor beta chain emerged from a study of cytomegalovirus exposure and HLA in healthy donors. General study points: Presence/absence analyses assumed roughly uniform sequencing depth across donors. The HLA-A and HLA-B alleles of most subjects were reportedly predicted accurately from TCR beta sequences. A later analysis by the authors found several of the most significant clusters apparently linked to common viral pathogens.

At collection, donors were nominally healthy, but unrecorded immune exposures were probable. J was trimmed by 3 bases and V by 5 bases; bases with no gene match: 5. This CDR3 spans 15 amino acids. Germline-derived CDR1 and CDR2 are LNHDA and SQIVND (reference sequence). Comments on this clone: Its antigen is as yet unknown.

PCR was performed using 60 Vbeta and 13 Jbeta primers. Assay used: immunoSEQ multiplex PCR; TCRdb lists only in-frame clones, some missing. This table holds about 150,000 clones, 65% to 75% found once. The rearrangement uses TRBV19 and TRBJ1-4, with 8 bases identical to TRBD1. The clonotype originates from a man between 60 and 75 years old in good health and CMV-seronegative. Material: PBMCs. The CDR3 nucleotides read TGTGCCAGTAGTCCTACACAGGGGGCTAATGAAAAACTGTTTTTT. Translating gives CASSPTQGANEKLFF. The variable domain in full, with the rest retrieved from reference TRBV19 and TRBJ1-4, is DGGITQSPKYLFRKEGQNVTLSCEQNLNHDAMYWYRQDPGQGLRLIYYSQIVNDFQKGDIAEGYSVSREKKESFPLTVTSAQKNPTAFYLCASSPTQGANEKLFFGSGTQLSVL.